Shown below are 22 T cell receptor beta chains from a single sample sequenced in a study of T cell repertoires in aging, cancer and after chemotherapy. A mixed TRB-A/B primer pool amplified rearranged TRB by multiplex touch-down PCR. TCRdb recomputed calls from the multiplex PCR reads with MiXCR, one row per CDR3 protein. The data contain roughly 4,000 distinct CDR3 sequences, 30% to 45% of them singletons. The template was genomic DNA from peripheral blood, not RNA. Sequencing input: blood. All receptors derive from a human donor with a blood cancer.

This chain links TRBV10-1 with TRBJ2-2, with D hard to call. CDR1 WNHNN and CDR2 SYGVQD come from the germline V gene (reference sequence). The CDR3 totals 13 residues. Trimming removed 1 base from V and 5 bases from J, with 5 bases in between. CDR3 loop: CASSELRTGELFF. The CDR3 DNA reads TGCGCCAGCAGTGAGTTGAGGACCGGGGAGCTGTTTTTT.

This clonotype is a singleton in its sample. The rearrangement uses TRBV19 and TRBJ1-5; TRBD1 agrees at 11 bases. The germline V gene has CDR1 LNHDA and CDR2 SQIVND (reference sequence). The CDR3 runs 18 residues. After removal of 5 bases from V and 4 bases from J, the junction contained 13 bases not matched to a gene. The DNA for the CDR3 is TGTGCCAGTAGTGCCTTGGACAGGGGGCGGTGGGGAAATCAGCCCCAGCATTTT. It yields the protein CASSALDRGRWGNQPQHF.

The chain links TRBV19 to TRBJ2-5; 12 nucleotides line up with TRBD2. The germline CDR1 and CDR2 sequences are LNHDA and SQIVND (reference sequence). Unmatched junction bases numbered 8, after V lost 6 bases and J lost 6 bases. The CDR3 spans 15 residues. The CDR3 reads CASSISSGRDQTQYF. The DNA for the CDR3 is TGTGCCAGTAGCATCTCTAGCGGGAGGGACCAGACCCAGTACTTC.

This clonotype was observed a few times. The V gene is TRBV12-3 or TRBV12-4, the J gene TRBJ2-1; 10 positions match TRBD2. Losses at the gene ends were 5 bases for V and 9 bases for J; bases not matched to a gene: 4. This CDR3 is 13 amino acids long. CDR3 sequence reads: CASSLSGRAEQFF. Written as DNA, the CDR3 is TGTGCCAGCAGTCTAAGCGGGAGGGCTGAGCAGTTCTTC.

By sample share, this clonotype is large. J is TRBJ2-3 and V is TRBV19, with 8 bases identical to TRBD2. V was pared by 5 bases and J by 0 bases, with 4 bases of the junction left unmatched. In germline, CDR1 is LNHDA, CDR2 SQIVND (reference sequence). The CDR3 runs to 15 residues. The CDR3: CASSRLAGSTDTQYF. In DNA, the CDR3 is TGTGCCAGTAGTCGGCTAGCGGGTAGCACAGATACGCAGTATTTT.

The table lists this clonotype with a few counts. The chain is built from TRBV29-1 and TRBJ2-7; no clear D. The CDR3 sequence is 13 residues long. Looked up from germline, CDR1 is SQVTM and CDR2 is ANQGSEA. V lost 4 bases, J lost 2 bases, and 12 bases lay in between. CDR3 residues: CSVGSINPYEQYF. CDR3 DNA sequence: TGCAGCGTTGGGTCCATCAATCCCTACGAGCAGTACTTC.

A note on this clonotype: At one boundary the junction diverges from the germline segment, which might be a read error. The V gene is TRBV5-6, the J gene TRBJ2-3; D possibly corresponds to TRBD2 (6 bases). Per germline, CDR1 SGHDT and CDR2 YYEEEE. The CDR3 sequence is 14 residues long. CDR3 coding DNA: TGCGCCAGCATCCAGGGACTCCCTACAGATACGCAGTATTTT. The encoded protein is CASIQGLPTDTQYF.

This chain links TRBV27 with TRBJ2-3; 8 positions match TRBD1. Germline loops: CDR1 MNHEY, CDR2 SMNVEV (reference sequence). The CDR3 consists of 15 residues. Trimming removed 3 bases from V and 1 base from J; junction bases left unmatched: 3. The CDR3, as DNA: TGTGCCAGCAGTTTGGACAGGGTGCGCACAGATACGCAGTATTTT. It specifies CASSLDRVRTDTQYF.

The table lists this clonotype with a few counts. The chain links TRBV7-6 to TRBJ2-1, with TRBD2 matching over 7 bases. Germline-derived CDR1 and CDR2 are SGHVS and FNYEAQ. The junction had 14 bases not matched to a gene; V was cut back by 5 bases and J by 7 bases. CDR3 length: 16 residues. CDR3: CASSNIRGLEINEQFF. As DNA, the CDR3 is TGTGCCAGCAGCAACATAAGAGGACTAGAGATAAATGAGCAGTTCTTC.

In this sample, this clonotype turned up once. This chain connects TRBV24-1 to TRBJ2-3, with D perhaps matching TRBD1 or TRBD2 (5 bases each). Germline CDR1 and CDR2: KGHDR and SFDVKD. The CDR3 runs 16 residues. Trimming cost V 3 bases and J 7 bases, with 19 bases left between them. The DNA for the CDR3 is TGTGCCACCAGTGATCCTGGGACCAACGAGGCGTATACGCAGTATTTT. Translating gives CATSDPGTNEAYTQYF.

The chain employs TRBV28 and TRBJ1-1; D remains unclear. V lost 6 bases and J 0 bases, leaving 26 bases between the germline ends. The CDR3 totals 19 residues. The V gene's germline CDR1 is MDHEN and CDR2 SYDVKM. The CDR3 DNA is TGTGCCAGCAGACCGCTTTGGGTGCTTTTAAATGGGGTGAACACTGAAGCTTTCTTT. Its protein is CASRPLWVLLNGVNTEAFF.

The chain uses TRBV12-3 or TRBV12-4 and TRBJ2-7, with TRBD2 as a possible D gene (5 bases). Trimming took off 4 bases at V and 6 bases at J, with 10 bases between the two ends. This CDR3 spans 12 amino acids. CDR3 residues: CASSYGNSEQYF. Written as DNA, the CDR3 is TGTGCCAGCAGTTACGGGAATTCCGAGCAGTACTTC.

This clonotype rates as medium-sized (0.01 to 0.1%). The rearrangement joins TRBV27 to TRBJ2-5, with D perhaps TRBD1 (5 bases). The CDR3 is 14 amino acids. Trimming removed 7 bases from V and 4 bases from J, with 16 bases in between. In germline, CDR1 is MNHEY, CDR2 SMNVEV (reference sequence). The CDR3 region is CASNPWGQGETQYF. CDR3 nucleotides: TGTGCCAGCAACCCTTGGGGCCAAGGAGAGACCCAGTACTTC.

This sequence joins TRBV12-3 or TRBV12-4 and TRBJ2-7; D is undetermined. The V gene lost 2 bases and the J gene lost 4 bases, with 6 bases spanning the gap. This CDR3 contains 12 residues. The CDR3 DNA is TGTGCCAGCAGTTTAACCACTTACGAGCAGTACTTC. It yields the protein CASSLTTYEQYF.

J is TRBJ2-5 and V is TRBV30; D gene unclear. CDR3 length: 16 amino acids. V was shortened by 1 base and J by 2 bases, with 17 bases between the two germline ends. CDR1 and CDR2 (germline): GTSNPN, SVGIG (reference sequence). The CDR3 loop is CAWSGLGTINQETQYF. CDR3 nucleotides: TGTGCCTGGAGTGGTCTCGGAACCATCAATCAAGAGACCCAGTACTTC.

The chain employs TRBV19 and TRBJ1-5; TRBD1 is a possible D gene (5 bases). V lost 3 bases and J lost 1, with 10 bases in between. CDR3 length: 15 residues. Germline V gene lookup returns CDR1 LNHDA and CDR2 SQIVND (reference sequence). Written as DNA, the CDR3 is TGTGCCAGTAGTATTGTGGGGGGAAGCAATCAGCCCCAGCATTTT. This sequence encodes CASSIVGGSNQPQHF.

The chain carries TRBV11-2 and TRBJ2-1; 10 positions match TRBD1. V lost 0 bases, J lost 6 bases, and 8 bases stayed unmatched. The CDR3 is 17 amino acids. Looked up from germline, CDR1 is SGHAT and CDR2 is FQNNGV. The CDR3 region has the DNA TGTGCCAGCAGCTTAGATCCGCGGGGGACAGGGGTCAATGAGCAGTTCTTC. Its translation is CASSLDPRGTGVNEQFF. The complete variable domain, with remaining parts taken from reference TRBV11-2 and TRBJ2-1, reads EAGVAQSPRYKIIEKRQSVAFWCNPISGHATLYWYQQILGQGPKLLIQFQNNGVVDDSQLPKDRFSAERLKGVDSTLKIQPAKLEDSAVYLCASSLDPRGTGVNEQFFGPGTRLTVL.

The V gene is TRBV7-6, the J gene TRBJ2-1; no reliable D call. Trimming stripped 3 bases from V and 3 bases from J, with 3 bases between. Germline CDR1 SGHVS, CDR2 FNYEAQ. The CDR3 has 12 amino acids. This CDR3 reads CASSFGYNEQFF. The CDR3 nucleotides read TGTGCCAGCAGCTTTGGCTACAATGAGCAGTTCTTC.

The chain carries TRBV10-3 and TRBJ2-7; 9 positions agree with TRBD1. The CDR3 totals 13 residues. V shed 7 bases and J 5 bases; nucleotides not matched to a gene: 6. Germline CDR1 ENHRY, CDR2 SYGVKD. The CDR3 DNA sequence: TGTGCCATCACGGGACAGGGTAGCGACGAGCAGTACTTC. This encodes CAITGQGSDEQYF.

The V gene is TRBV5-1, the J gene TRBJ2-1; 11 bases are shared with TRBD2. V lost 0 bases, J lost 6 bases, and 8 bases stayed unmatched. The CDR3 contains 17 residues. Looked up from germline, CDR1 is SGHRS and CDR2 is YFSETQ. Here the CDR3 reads CASSLGRGLAVSNEQFF. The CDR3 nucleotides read TGCGCCAGCAGCTTGGGCAGGGGACTAGCGGTTTCCAATGAGCAGTTCTTC. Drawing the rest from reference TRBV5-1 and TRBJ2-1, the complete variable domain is KAGVTQTPRYLIKTRGQQVTLSCSPISGHRSVSWYQQTPGQGLQFLFEYFSETQRNKGNFPGRFSGRQFSNSRSEMNVSTLELGDSALYLCASSLGRGLAVSNEQFFGPGTRLTVL.

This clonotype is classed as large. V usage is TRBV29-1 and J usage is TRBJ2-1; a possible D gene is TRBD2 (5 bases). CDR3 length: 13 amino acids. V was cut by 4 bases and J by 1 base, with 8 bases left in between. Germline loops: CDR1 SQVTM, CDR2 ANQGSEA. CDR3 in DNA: TGCAGCGTTGTTGGGGAGTCCTACAATGAGCAGTTCTTC. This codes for CSVVGESYNEQFF.

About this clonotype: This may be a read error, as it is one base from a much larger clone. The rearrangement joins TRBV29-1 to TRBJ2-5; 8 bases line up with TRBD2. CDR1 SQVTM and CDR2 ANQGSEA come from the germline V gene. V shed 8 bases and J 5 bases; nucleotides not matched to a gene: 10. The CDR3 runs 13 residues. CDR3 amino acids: CSTLAGRVETQYF. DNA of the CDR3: TGCAGCACCTTAGCGGGACGAGTGGAGACCCAGTACTTC.